The rows below give T cell receptor beta chains drawn from one sample of a study of blood T cells in healthy people across ages. In TCRdb, the 5' RACE reads were re-called with MiXCR into one record per CDR3 protein. The data hold about 1.8 million distinct CDR3 sequences, with around 48% observed a single time. The sequenced material came from blood. The receptor source for this set is a woman aged 40 to 50 in good health. The conserved cysteine and the conserved F or W are not part of the CDR3 here. The order of the fields is CDR3 protein, D gene, CDR3 length, clone size, J gene, V gene. A D gene is named only where the DNA matches it firmly. Size is stated for part of the rows, as once, few or many counts, or as a class when the clone is expanded.

ATSNPLVAEAF	NA	11	NA	TRBJ1-1	TRBV15
ASSPEIRGAGANVLT	NA	15	many	TRBJ2-6	TRBV4-3
SVTHPGGAGDEQF	TRBD2	13	few	TRBJ2-1	TRBV20-1
SARGREGKYEQY	TRBD2	12	few	TRBJ2-7	TRBV20-1
SARYRTQY	NA	8	NA	TRBJ2-5	TRBV20-1
ASSLGVTGTGDYEQY	TRBD1	15	NA	TRBJ2-7	TRBV4-1
ASSPDRYTGELF	NA	12	NA	TRBJ2-2	TRBV6-5
ASSLNTPGETQY	NA	12	few	TRBJ2-5	TRBV7-9
ASRYSITSGGATDTQY	TRBD2	16	NA	TRBJ2-3	TRBV7-2
ASSLAPGAGGEKLF	TRBD1	14	NA	TRBJ1-4	TRBV5-1
ASTLDRGLNEQF	TRBD1	12	NA	TRBJ2-1	TRBV6-5
ASSLGGLNTYEQY	NA	13	few	TRBJ2-7	TRBV4-1
ASSEIQGAQYGYT	TRBD1	13	few	TRBJ1-2	TRBV5-6
ATSRSQQETQY	NA	11	NA	TRBJ2-5	TRBV15